Each of the 4 T cell receptor beta chains below was sequenced from the same sample in a study of cytomegalovirus exposure and HLA in healthy donors. The data were produced by immunoSEQ multiplex PCR, yet TCRdb's version contains in-frame clones alone and is incomplete. The sample includes about 160,000 clones, 85% to 90% seen only once; the top ten take just under 3%. Material for sequencing was PBMCs. The receptors stem from a man in his late teens or twenties in good health and CMV-seronegative.

This chain joins TRBV5-5 and TRBJ1-1; D may be TRBD1 (6 bases). V lost 3 bases, J lost 8 bases, and 11 bases lay in between. This CDR3 region has 12 residues. Germline V gene sequence: CDR1 SGHKS, CDR2 YYEKEE (reference sequence). DNA for the CDR3: TGTGCCAGCAGCTCCCGGGACATAGAAGCTTTCTTT. Amino acid sequence: CASSSRDIEAFF.

The chain couples TRBV9 to TRBJ2-3, with TRBD2 matching 12 bases. The CDR3 is made up of 14 amino acids. The V and J ends lost 0 bases and 15 bases, in that order; junction bases with no gene match: 8. Germline V gene lookup returns CDR1 SGDLS and CDR2 YYNGEE. Written as DNA, the CDR3 is TGTGCCAGCAGCGTAGGCCTAGCGGGAGGGCCGGGTTATTTT. It encodes CASSVGLAGGPGYF.

The chain recombines TRBV21-1 with TRBJ1-2. TRBV21-1 constitutes a pseudogene. The CDR3 totals 13 residues. The DNA of the CDR3 is TGTGCCTCAAGGGACTTCCTTAAGCATGGCTACACCTTC. Protein product: CASRDFLKHGYTF.

The chain combines TRBV28 with TRBJ1-2, with 10 bases matching TRBD1. CDR3 length: 14 amino acids. V shed 3 bases, J shed 6 bases, and the junction held 4 bases outside the gene matches. In germline, CDR1 is MDHEN, CDR2 SYDVKM. The CDR3 protein is CASSLTGGLNGYTF. CDR3 bases: TGTGCCAGCAGTTTGACAGGGGGCCTCAATGGCTACACCTTC.